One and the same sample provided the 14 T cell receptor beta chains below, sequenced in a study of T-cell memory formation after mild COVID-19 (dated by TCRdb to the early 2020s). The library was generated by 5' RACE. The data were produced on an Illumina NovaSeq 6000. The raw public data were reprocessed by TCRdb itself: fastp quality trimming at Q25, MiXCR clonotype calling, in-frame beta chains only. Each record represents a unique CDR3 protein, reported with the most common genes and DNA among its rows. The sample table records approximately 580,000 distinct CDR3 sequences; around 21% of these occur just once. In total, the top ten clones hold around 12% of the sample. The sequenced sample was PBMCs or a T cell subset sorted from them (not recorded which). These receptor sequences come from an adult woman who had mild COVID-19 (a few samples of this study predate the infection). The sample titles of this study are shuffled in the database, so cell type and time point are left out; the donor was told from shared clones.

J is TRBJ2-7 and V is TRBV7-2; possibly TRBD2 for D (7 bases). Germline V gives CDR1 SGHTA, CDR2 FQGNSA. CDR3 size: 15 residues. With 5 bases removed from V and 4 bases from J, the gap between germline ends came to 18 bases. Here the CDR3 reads CASSPKGGAVYEQYF. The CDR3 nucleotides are TGTGCCAGCAGCCCCAAGGGGGGGGCCGTTTACGAGCAGTACTTC. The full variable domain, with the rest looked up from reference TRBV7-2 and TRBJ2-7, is GAGVSQSPSNKVTEKGKDVELRCDPISGHTALYWYRQSLGQGLEFLIYFQGNSAPDKSGLPSDRFSAERTGGSVSTLTIQRTQQEDSAVYLCASSPKGGAVYEQYFGPGTRLTVT.

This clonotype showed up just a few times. The CDR3 protein is CASSTEREGFNEQYF. The CDR3 DNA reads TGTGCCAGCAGTACCGAGCGGGAGGGCTTCAACGAGCAGTACTTC. V and J are TRBV12-3 or TRBV12-4 and TRBJ2-7; the match to TRBD2 covers 10 bases. The V segment lost 5 bases and the J segment 5 bases; nucleotides outside the gene matches: 9. The CDR3 spans 15 residues.

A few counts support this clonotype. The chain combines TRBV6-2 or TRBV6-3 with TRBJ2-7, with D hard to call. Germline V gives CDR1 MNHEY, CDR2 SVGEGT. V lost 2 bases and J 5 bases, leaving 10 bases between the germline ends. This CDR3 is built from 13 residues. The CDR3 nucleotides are TGTGCCAGCAGTTACCCCCCTCGGGACGAGCAGTACTTC. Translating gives CASSYPPRDEQYF.

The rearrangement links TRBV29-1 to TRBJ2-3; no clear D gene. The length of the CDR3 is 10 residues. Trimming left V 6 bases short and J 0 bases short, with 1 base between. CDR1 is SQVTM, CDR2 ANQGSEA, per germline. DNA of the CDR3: TGCAGCGTAAGCACAGATACGCAGTATTTT. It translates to CSVSTDTQYF.

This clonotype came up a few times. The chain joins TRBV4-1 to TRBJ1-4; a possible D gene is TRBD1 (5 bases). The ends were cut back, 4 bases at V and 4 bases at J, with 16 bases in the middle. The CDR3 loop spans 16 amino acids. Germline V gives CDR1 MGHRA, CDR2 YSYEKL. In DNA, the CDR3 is TGCGCCAGCAGCCTCTGGGGAGGGGAATATAATGAAAAACTGTTTTTT. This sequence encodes CASSLWGGEYNEKLFF.

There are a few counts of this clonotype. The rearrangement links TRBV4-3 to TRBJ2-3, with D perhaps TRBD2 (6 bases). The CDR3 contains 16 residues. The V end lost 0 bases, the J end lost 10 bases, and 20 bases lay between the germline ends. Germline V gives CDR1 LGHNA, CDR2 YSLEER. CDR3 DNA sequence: TGCGCCAGCAGCCAAGAGGGTAGCGGACCCGCGGTCGCGCAGTATTTT. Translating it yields CASSQEGSGPAVAQYF.

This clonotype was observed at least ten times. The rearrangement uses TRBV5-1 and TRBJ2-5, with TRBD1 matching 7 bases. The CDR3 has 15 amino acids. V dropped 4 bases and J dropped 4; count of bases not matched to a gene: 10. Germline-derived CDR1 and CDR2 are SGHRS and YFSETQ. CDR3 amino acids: CASSVKRQGRETQYF. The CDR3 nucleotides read TGCGCCAGCAGCGTGAAAAGACAGGGACGAGAGACCCAGTACTTC.

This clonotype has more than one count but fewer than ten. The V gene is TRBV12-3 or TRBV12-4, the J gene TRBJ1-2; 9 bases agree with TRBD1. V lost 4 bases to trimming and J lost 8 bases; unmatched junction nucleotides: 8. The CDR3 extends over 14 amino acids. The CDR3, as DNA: TGTGCCAGCAGTTCCTGGACAGGGGCGGAAGGCTACACCTTC. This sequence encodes CASSSWTGAEGYTF.

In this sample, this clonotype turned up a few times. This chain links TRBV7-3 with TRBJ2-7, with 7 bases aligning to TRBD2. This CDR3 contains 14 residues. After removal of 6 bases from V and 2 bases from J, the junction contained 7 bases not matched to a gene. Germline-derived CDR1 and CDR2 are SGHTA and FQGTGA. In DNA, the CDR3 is TGTGCCAGCAGTAAGGTAGCGGGTGCCTACGAGCAGTACTTC. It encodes CASSKVAGAYEQYF.

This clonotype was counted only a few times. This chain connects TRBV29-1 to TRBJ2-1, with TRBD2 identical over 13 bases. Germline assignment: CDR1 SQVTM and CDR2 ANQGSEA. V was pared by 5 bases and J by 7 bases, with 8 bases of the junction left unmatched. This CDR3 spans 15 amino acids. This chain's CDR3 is CSVSGLAGAVNEQFF. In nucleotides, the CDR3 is TGCAGCGTTTCCGGACTAGCGGGAGCTGTTAATGAGCAGTTCTTC.

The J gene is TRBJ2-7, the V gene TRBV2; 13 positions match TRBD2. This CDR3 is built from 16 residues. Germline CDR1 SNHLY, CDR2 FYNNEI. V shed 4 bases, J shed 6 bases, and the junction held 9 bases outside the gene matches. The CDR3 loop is CASSGAGTSGASEQYF. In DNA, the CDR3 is TGTGCCAGCAGTGGAGCCGGGACTAGCGGGGCGAGCGAGCAGTACTTC.

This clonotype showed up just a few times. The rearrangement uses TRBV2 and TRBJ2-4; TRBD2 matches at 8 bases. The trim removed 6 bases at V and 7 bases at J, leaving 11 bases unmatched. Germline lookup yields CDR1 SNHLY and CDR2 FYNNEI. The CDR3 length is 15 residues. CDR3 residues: CASSLPGLEVNIQYF. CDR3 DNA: TGTGCCAGCAGCCTACCGGGACTAGAGGTCAACATTCAGTACTTC.

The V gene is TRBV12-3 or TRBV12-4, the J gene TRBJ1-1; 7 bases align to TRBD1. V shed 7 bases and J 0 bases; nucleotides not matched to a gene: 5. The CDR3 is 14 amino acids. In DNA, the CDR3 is TGTGCCAGCATGGCAGGGGGAATGAACACTGAAGCTTTCTTT. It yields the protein CASMAGGMNTEAFF.

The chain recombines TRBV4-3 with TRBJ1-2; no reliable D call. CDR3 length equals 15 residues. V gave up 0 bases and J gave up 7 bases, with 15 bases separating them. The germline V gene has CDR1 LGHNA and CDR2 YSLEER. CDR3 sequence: CASSQDAQPAGGYTF. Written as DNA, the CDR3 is TGCGCCAGCAGCCAAGATGCACAGCCCGCCGGTGGCTACACCTTC.